This T cell receptor (beta chain) was recorded in a study of control samples from healthy donors and cancer patients. Produced via immunoSEQ multiplex PCR; TCRdb's table is partial and in-frame only. The repertoire has around 140,000 clones, 92% of them found once; the top ten carry 2.1%. The CDR3 loop spans 15 amino acids. Per the germline V gene, CDR1 is ENHRY and CDR2 is SYGVKD. V lost 7 bases, J lost 3 bases, and 10 bases stayed unmatched. The sequencing input was blood. The source is a woman between 50 and 59 years old in good health. The chain employs TRBV10-3 and TRBJ1-1; TRBD1 agrees at 8 bases. The CDR3 sequence: CAIKAPGGADTEAFF. CDR3 nucleotides: TGTGCCATCAAGGCGCCAGGGGGCGCGGACACTGAAGCTTTCTTT.